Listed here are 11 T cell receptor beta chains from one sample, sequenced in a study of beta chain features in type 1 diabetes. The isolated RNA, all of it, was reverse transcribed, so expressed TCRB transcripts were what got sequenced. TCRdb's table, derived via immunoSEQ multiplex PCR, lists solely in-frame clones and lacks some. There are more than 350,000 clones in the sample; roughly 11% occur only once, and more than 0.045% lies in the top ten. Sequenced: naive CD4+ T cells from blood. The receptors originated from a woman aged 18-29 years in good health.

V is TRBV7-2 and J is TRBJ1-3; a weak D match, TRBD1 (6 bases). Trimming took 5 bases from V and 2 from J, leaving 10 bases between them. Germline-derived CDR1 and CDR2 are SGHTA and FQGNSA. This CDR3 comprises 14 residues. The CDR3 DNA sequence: TGTGCCAGCAGCCAGGACAGACCTGGAAACACCATATATTTT. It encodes CASSQDRPGNTIYF.

CDR3 amino acids: CASSPRYTDTQYF. In DNA, the CDR3 is TGTGCCAGCAGCCCGCGCTACACAGATACGCAGTATTTT. The J gene is TRBJ2-3, the V gene TRBV7-2, with no clear D. The CDR3 consists of 13 residues. V dropped 5 bases and J dropped 2 bases, with 8 bases sitting between them. CDR1 is SGHTA and CDR2 is FQGNSA in the germline V gene.

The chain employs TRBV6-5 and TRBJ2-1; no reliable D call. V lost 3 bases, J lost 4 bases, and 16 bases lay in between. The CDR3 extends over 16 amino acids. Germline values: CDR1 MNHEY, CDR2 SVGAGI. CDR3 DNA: TGTGCCAGCAGTTATTATTTCGGCAGGCAATACAATGAGCAGTTCTTC. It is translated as CASSYYFGRQYNEQFF.

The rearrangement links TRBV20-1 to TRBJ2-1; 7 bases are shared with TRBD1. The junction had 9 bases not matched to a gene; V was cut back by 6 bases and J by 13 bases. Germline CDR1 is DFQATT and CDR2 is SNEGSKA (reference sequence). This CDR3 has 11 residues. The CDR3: CSAPNRDRQFF. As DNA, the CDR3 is TGCAGTGCCCCTAACAGGGACAGACAGTTCTTC.

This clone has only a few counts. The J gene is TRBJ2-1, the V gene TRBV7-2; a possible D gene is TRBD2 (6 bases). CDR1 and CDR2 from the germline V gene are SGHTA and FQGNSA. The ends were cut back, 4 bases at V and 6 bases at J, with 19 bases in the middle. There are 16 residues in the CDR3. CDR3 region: CASSSWRGPTANEQFF. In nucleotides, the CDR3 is TGTGCCAGCAGCTCCTGGCGGGGACCCACGGCCAATGAGCAGTTCTTC.

CDR3 amino acids: CASSFSWRYEQYF. For the CDR3, the DNA is TGTGCCAGCAGCTTTAGCTGGAGGTACGAGCAGTACTTC. The chain couples TRBV7-2 to TRBJ2-7, with a possible D match to TRBD2 (5 bases). The germline V gene encodes CDR1 SGHTA and CDR2 FQGNSA. There are 13 residues in the CDR3. Trimming removed 3 bases at V and 4 bases at J, with 10 bases between.

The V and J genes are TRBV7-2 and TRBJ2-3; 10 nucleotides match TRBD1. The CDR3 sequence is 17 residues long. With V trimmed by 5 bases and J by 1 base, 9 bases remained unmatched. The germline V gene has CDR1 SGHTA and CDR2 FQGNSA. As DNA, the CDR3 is TGTGCCAGCAGCCGGCGGGACAGGGGCTTGGGCACAGATACGCAGTATTTT. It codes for CASSRRDRGLGTDTQYF.

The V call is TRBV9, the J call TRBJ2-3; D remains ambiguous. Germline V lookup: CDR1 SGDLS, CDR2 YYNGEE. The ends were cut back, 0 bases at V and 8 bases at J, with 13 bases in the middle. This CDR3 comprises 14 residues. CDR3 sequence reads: CASSVEGPGGTQYF. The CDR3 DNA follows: TGTGCCAGCAGCGTAGAGGGCCCTGGTGGTACGCAGTATTTT.

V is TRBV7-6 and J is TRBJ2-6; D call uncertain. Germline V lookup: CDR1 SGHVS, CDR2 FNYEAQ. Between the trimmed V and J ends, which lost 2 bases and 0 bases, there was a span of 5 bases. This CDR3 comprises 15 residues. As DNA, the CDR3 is TGTGCCAGCAGCTTATTGGGCTCTGGGGCCAACGTCCTGACTTTC. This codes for CASSLLGSGANVLTF.

CDR3 in amino acids: CASSPSRTNINEKLFF. CDR3 nucleotides: TGTGCCAGCAGCCCCTCCCGGACTAACATTAATGAAAAACTGTTTTTT. The chain recombines TRBV7-9 with TRBJ1-4; D gene unclear. The CDR3 is 16 residues long. V was trimmed by 5 bases and J by 4 bases, leaving 17 bases between them. The germline V gene encodes CDR1 SEHNR and CDR2 FQNEAQ (reference sequence).

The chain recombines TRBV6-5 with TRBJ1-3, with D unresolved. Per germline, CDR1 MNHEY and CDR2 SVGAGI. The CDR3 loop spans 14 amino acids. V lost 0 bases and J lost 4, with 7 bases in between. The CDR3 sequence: CASSYSRVGNTIYF. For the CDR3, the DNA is TGTGCCAGCAGTTACTCGAGGGTAGGAAACACCATATATTTT.